These T cell receptor beta chains were read from a single sample in a study of T cells in Graves' hyperthyroidism and ophthalmopathy. TCRdb re-called the multiplex PCR reads through MiXCR, storing one row per CDR3 protein. This sample yields 500,000 to 600,000 distinct CDR3 sequences, of which approximately 48% are seen a single time; roughly 45% belongs to the top ten. Sequencing was done on a sample of peripheral blood or thyroid tissue (not recorded which). Receptors originate from an adult woman with Graves' disease, either hyperthyroidism or ophthalmopathy (not recorded which). CDR3s include the opening cysteine and the closing phenylalanine or tryptophan. A D gene is named only where the DNA matches it firmly. The size entry is marked missing in some rows and otherwise reads once, few, many or a size class.

J: TRBJ2-7
D: -
size: -
V: TRBV4-3
DNA: TGCGCCAGCAGCCAAGATAGGCGCTCCGAGCAGTACTTC
CDR3: CASSQDRRSEQYF

J: TRBJ2-7
D: TRBD2
size: few
V: TRBV6-1
DNA: TGTGCCAGCAGCTTTAGACTTGGACTAGCGGACCACTACGAGCAGTACTTC
CDR3: CASSFRLGLADHYEQYF

J: TRBJ1-5
D: TRBD1
size: -
V: TRBV5-1
DNA: TGCGCCAGCAGCTTGGAGGCGACAGGGGGACTTGAGACCCAGCATTTT
CDR3: CASSLEATGGLETQHF

J: TRBJ1-1
D: -
size: -
V: TRBV20-1
DNA: TGCAGTGCTAGAGACGGGACTAGCGGGACGTTAGCTAAGCATGGTTTCTTT
CDR3: CSARDGTSGTLAKHGFF

J: TRBJ1-1
D: TRBD1
size: -
V: TRBV7-3
DNA: TGTGCCAGCAGCCCTGGGACAGGATGGGCAGCTTTCTTT
CDR3: CASSPGTGWAAFF

J: TRBJ1-1
D: -
size: few
V: TRBV20-1
DNA: TGCAGTGCCAAGGGTACTGGAAACACTGAAGCTTTCTTT
CDR3: CSAKGTGNTEAFF

J: TRBJ2-2
D: TRBD1
size: -
V: TRBV18
DNA: TGTGCCAGCTCACCACCAAGGACAGGAGGGGAGCTGTTTTTT
CDR3: CASSPPRTGGELFF

J: TRBJ2-7
D: -
size: many
V: TRBV20-1
DNA: TGCAGTGCCGCCAGACAGAGTTTAGTGTACGAGCAGTACTTC
CDR3: CSAARQSLVYEQYF

J: TRBJ2-5
D: TRBD2
size: -
V: TRBV11-2
DNA: TGTGCCAGCAGCCCCGGACTAGCGAGGTTCTTC
CDR3: CASSPGLARFF

J: TRBJ2-7
D: TRBD1
size: -
V: TRBV19
DNA: TGTGCCAGTAGTGCGACCGGGGACAGCTCCTACGAGCAGTACTTC
CDR3: CASSATGDSSYEQYF

J: TRBJ1-4
D: -
size: -
V: TRBV14
DNA: TGTGCCAGCAGCCGAGCCGACAGGCCGAGCGGACCCCTCACAACTAGTGAAAAACTGTTTTTT
CDR3: CASSRADRPSGPLTTSEKLFF

J: TRBJ2-2
D: TRBD2
size: few
V: TRBV12-3/TRBV12-4
DNA: TGTGCCAGCAGCCTCCCCCGGCGGTTGCGGGGGTCCACCGGGGAGCTGTTTTTT
CDR3: CASSLPRRLRGSTGELFF

J: TRBJ2-5
D: TRBD2
size: many
V: TRBV20-1
DNA: TGCAGTGCTAGAATAGCGGGAGGGCATGGTGAGACCCAGTACTTC
CDR3: CSARIAGGHGETQYF

J: TRBJ2-7
D: TRBD2
size: -
V: TRBV5-1
DNA: TGCGCCAGCAGCTTGGGGGAGCTTCATTCAGCGGGACTAGCGGCCCTACGCACCGAGCAGTACTTC
CDR3: CASSLGELHSAGLAALRTEQYF

J: TRBJ1-2
D: -
size: many
V: TRBV7-2
DNA: TGTGCCAGCAGCCCCCCTGGTGAGCCAGCTAACTATGGCTACACCTTC
CDR3: CASSPPGEPANYGYTF

J: TRBJ2-2
D: TRBD2
size: once
V: TRBV7-3
DNA: TGTGCCAGCAGCTCCGGGACTAGCGGTATAGGCGGGGAGCTGTTTTTT
CDR3: CASSSGTSGIGGELFF

J: TRBJ2-5
D: -
size: few
V: TRBV2
DNA: TGTGCCAGCAGTCCCGGGAGAGGTGAGGAGACCCAGTACTTC
CDR3: CASSPGRGEETQYF

J: TRBJ1-1
D: -
size: few
V: TRBV2
DNA: TGTGCCAGCAGTGATTCCCGCGCGGACACTGAAGCTTTCTTT
CDR3: CASSDSRADTEAFF

J: TRBJ2-3
D: -
size: few
V: TRBV24-1
DNA: TGTGCCACCAGTGATTACGGGGTCACAGATACGCAGTATTTT
CDR3: CATSDYGVTDTQYF

J: TRBJ2-5
D: -
size: many
V: TRBV10-3
DNA: TGTGCCATCAGTGAGTCGCCGGCCGAGGAGGGAGAGACCCAGTACTTC
CDR3: CAISESPAEEGETQYF

J: TRBJ1-3
D: -
size: -
V: TRBV14
DNA: TGTGCCAGCAGCCAACTGGGCCCGAGCTCTGGAAGCACCATATATTTT
CDR3: CASSQLGPSSGSTIYF

J: TRBJ1-2
D: -
size: once
V: TRBV29-1
DNA: TGCAGCGTTGAAGAGGGGATCTATGGCTACACCTTC
CDR3: CSVEEGIYGYTF

J: TRBJ1-1
D: -
size: -
V: TRBV12-3/TRBV12-4
DNA: TGTGCCAGCAGTAAGACAGGAGTGAACACTGAAGCTTTCTTT
CDR3: CASSKTGVNTEAFF

J: TRBJ1-5
D: -
size: once
V: TRBV2
DNA: TGTGCCAGCTCACCACCCGTGTATAGCAATCAGCCCCAGCATTTT
CDR3: CASSPPVYSNQPQHF

J: TRBJ2-5
D: -
size: -
V: TRBV7-9
DNA: TGTGCCAGCAGCTTAGCGCGGCAGGCACGGGAGACCCAGTACTTC
CDR3: CASSLARQARETQYF

J: TRBJ1-5
D: -
size: many
V: TRBV7-8
DNA: TGTGCCAGCAGCTTCAGCGCAGGCCAGCCCCAGCATTTT
CDR3: CASSFSAGQPQHF

J: TRBJ2-1
D: TRBD2
size: -
V: TRBV10-3
DNA: TGTGCCATCAGCGGAGCGGGAGGGGGGGGTGAGCAGTTCTTC
CDR3: CAISGAGGGGEQFF

J: TRBJ2-2
D: -
size: -
V: TRBV7-9
DNA: -
CDR3: CASTSLALPGSCFF

J: TRBJ2-7
D: -
size: -
V: TRBV10-3
DNA: TGTGCCATCAGTGAGCTCTCGAACAACTACGAGCAGTACTTC
CDR3: CAISELSNNYEQYF

J: TRBJ1-1
D: -
size: many
V: TRBV20-1
DNA: TGCAGTGCCCCAGCGCTGGGAAGAACGAACACTGAAGCTTTCTTT
CDR3: CSAPALGRTNTEAFF

J: TRBJ2-2
D: -
size: -
V: TRBV7-2
DNA: TGTGCCAGCAGCTTAAATAGCCCGGGGGCCGACACCGGGGAGCTGTTTTTT
CDR3: CASSLNSPGADTGELFF

J: TRBJ1-2
D: TRBD1
size: -
V: TRBV20-1
DNA: TGCAGTGCTTGGGGCCGGGACAGAGATCTCTATGGCTACACCTTC
CDR3: CSAWGRDRDLYGYTF

J: TRBJ1-5
D: -
size: -
V: TRBV20-1
DNA: TGCAGTGCTAGCGCAGACTACGAGCAGCCCCAGCATTTT
CDR3: CSASADYEQPQHF

J: TRBJ1-5
D: -
size: many
V: TRBV29-1
DNA: TGCAGCGTTGGGAGGGCCCGCAATCAGCCCCAGCATTTT
CDR3: CSVGRARNQPQHF

J: TRBJ2-5
D: TRBD1
size: -
V: TRBV9
DNA: TGTGCCAGCAGCCCCACGGTGGCGGGACAGGGGGCGGCAGAGACCCAGTACTTC
CDR3: CASSPTVAGQGAAETQYF

J: TRBJ2-7
D: -
size: many
V: TRBV7-9
DNA: TGCGCCAGCAGCTCAACATCCTACGAGCAGTACTTC
CDR3: CASSSTSYEQYF

J: TRBJ1-1
D: TRBD1
size: -
V: TRBV2
DNA: TGTGCCAGTAGGGGGCTAGACACTGAAGCTTTCTTT
CDR3: CASRGLDTEAFF

J: TRBJ2-7
D: TRBD2
size: -
V: TRBV7-9
DNA: TGTGCCAGCAGCCCCCCTAGCGGGGGTTCGTTTACCTACGAGCAGTACTTC
CDR3: CASSPPSGGSFTYEQYF

J: TRBJ2-6
D: -
size: -
V: TRBV7-9
DNA: TGTGCCAACGAAGTCCTATCTGGGGCCAACGTCCTGACTTTC
CDR3: CANEVLSGANVLTF

J: TRBJ2-2
D: TRBD1
size: many
V: TRBV5-1
DNA: TGTGCCAGCAGACAACAGGGGACCGGGGAGCTGTTTTTT
CDR3: CASRQQGTGELFF

J: TRBJ1-1
D: TRBD1
size: few
V: TRBV20-1
DNA: TGCAGTGCTGAGGGACAGGCGTCTACTGAAGCTTTCTTT
CDR3: CSAEGQASTEAFF

J: TRBJ1-2
D: -
size: many
V: TRBV14
DNA: TGTGCCAGCAGCCAGCTCAGAAACTATGGCTACACCTTC
CDR3: CASSQLRNYGYTF

J: TRBJ1-1
D: -
size: -
V: TRBV10-3
DNA: TGTGCCATCAGTTATTTAACAGCTCATGAAGCTTTCTTT
CDR3: CAISYLTAHEAFF

J: TRBJ1-5
D: -
size: few
V: TRBV7-2
DNA: TGTGCCAGCAGCCACAGTGGGGCCGCCGGTCAGCCCCAGCATTTT
CDR3: CASSHSGAAGQPQHF

J: TRBJ2-7
D: -
size: -
V: TRBV25-1
DNA: TGTGCCAGCAGTGAAATGAGAGAAGTCGCCGAGCAGTACTTC
CDR3: CASSEMREVAEQYF

J: TRBJ2-5
D: TRBD2
size: -
V: TRBV10-3
DNA: TGTGCCAGCAAGACTAGCGGACAAGAGACCCAGTACTTC
CDR3: CASKTSGQETQYF

J: TRBJ1-4
D: TRBD1
size: many
V: TRBV15
DNA: TGTGCCACCAGCGCCCGACAGGGGGAAAAACTGTTTTTT
CDR3: CATSARQGEKLFF

J: TRBJ1-2
D: -
size: few
V: TRBV7-9
DNA: TGTGCCATCACCGATTTGGGGCCGGGATACGGCGGCTACACCTTC
CDR3: CAITDLGPGYGGYTF

J: TRBJ1-1
D: -
size: few
V: TRBV2
DNA: TGTGCCAGCAGTGTGGGTTTGGCTTTCTTT
CDR3: CASSVGLAFF

J: TRBJ1-2
D: -
size: -
V: TRBV7-6
DNA: TGTGCCAGCAGCCAAGTATCTACCACTAACTATGGCTACACCTTC
CDR3: CASSQVSTTNYGYTF

J: TRBJ1-2
D: TRBD1
size: -
V: TRBV9
DNA: TGTGCCAGCAGCGTAGGAGACAGGGGTGGCTACACCTTC
CDR3: CASSVGDRGGYTF

J: TRBJ1-2
D: TRBD1
size: many
V: TRBV29-1
DNA: TGCAGCATACCGACAGGGGACTATGGCTACACCTTC
CDR3: CSIPTGDYGYTF

J: TRBJ1-2
D: -
size: once
V: TRBV13
DNA: TGTGCCAGCAGCTTAGGCCTAACGGGTGACTATGGCTACACCTTC
CDR3: CASSLGLTGDYGYTF

J: TRBJ1-2
D: -
size: -
V: TRBV7-9
DNA: TGTGCCAGCAGTTCCGGACGGCCCTATGGCTACACCTTC
CDR3: CASSSGRPYGYTF

J: TRBJ2-7
D: -
size: -
V: TRBV5-4
DNA: TGTGCCAGCAGCTTGGTACCAGCCTACGAGCAGTACTTC
CDR3: CASSLVPAYEQYF

J: TRBJ2-7
D: TRBD1
size: -
V: TRBV24-1
DNA: TGTGCCACCAGTGATGACAGGGAGTTAAACGAGCAGTACTTC
CDR3: CATSDDRELNEQYF

J: TRBJ1-5
D: TRBD1
size: -
V: TRBV7-9
DNA: TGTGCCAGCAGCCCGGGGACAGGGACCCAGCATTTT
CDR3: CASSPGTGTQHF

J: TRBJ1-6
D: TRBD1
size: -
V: TRBV19
DNA: TGTGCCAGTATGGCGGGACAGACGAATTCACCCCTCCACTTT
CDR3: CASMAGQTNSPLHF

J: TRBJ2-7
D: TRBD2
size: -
V: TRBV7-6
DNA: TGTGCCAGCAGCTTAGGCGGAGGACTAGCGGGTTCTCTCTCCTACGAGCAGTACTTC
CDR3: CASSLGGGLAGSLSYEQYF